The next 5 T cell receptor beta chains were all read from a single sample in a study of spatial heterogeneity in lung cancer. Time point here: blood at routine non-recurrence follow-up after resection. TCRdb independently ran MiXCR on the 5' RACE reads; one entry per CDR3 protein. The sample consists of about 47,000 distinct CDR3 sequences, around 11% of them appearing once. The specimen comprised PBMCs, sampled at follow-up. The receptors here all came from a male donor with early-stage non-small cell lung cancer.

Points on this clonotype: This may arise from a read error, as a much more abundant clone is one base away. This chain connects TRBV10-3 to TRBJ1-5; no reliable D call. V dropped 8 bases and J dropped 4 bases, with 9 bases sitting between them. Germline V gene sequence: CDR1 ENHRY, CDR2 SYGVKD. The CDR3 sequence is 12 residues long. CDR3 sequence reads: CAIGDENQPQHF. CDR3 bases: TGTGCCATCGGCGATGAAAATCAGCCCCAGCATTTT.

The sample holds many counts of this clonotype. This chain links TRBV6-2 or TRBV6-3 with TRBJ2-1; D remains ambiguous. V lost 5 bases to trimming and J lost 4 bases, with 12 bases between them. Germline CDR1 reads MNHEY; CDR2 reads SVGEGT. This CDR3 spans 14 amino acids. The chain's CDR3 is CASSAVSGYNEQFF. The CDR3 coding sequence is TGTGCCAGCAGTGCTGTCTCCGGGTACAATGAGCAGTTCTTC.

This chain uses TRBV5-1 with TRBJ1-1, with TRBD1 as a possible D gene (6 bases). CDR3 size: 18 residues. Germline CDR1 SGHRS, CDR2 YFSETQ. V dropped 4 bases and J dropped 0 bases, with 22 bases sitting between them. The CDR3 DNA sequence: TGCGCCAGCAGCATCACAGGGTCAACGAATTTTTTGAACACTGAAGCTTTCTTT. This encodes CASSITGSTNFLNTEAFF. The full variable domain, completed using reference TRBV5-1 and TRBJ1-1, is KAGVTQTPRYLIKTRGQQVTLSCSPISGHRSVSWYQQTPGQGLQFLFEYFSETQRNKGNFPGRFSGRQFSNSRSEMNVSTLELGDSALYLCASSITGSTNFLNTEAFFGQGTRLTVV.

Ten or more counts support this clonotype. The rearrangement links TRBV19 to TRBJ1-4, with TRBD1 matching over 8 bases. The ends lost 5 bases at V and 7 bases at J; junction bases unmatched: 9. CDR1 and CDR2 from the germline V gene are LNHDA and SQIVND (reference sequence). The CDR3 loop spans 15 amino acids. The CDR3 sequence is CASSVRGRGSEKLFF. The CDR3 DNA reads as TGTGCCAGTAGTGTCAGGGGGCGCGGGAGTGAAAAACTGTTTTTT.

This clonotype was counted ten times or more. The CDR3 reads CASSVTGMDTQYF. As DNA, the CDR3 is TGTGCCAGCAGCGTGACAGGGATGGATACGCAGTATTTT. The chain is built from TRBV7-2 and TRBJ2-3, with 7 positions matching TRBD1. The CDR3 totals 13 residues. Germline assignment: CDR1 SGHTA and CDR2 FQGNSA. Germline trimming cut 5 bases from V and 6 bases from J; bases unmatched to any gene: 5.